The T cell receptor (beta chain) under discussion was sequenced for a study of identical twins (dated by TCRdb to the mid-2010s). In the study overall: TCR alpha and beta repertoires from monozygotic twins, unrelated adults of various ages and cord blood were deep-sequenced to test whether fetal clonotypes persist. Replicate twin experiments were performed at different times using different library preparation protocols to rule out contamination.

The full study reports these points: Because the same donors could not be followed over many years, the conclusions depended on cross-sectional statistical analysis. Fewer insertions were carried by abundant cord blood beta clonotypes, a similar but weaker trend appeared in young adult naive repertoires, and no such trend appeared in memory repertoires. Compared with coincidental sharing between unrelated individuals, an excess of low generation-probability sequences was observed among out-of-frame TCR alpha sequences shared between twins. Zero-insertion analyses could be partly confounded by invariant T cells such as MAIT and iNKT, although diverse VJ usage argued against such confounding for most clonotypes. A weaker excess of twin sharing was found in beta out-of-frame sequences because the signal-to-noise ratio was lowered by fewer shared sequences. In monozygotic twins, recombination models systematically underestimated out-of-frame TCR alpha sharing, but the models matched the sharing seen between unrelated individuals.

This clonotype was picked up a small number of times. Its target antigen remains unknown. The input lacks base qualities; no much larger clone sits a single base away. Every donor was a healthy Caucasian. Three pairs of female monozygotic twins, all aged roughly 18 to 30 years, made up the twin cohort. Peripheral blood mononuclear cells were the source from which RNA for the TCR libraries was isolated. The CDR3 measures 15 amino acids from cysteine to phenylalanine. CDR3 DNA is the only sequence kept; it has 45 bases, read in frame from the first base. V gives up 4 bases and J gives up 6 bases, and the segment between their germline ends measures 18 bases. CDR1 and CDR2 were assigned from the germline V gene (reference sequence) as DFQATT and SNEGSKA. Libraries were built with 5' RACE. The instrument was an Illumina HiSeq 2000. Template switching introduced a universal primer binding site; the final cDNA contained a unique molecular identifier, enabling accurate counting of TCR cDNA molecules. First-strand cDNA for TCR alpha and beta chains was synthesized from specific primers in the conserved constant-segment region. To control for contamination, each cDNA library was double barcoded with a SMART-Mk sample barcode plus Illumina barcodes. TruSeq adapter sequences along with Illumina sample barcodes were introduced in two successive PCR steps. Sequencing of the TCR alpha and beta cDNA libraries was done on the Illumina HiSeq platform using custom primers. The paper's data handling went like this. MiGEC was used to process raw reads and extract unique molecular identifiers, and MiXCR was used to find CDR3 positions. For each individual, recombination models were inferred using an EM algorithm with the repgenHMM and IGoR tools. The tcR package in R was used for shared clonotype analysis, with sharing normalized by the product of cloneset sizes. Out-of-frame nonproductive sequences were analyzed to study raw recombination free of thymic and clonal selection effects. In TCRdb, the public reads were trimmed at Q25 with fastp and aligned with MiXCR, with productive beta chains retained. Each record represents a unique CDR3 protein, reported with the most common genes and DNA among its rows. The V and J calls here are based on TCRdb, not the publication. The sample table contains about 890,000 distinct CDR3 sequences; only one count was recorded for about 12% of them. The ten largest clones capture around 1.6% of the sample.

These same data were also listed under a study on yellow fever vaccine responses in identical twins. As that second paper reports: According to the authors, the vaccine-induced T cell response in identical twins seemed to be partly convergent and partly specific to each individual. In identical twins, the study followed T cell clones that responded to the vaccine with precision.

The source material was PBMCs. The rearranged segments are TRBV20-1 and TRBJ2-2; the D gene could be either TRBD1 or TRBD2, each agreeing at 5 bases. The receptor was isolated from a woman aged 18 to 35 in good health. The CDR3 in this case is CSATHDSGRAGELFF. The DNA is TGCAGTGCTACCCACGATTCGGGACGTGCCGGGGAGCTGTTTTTT.